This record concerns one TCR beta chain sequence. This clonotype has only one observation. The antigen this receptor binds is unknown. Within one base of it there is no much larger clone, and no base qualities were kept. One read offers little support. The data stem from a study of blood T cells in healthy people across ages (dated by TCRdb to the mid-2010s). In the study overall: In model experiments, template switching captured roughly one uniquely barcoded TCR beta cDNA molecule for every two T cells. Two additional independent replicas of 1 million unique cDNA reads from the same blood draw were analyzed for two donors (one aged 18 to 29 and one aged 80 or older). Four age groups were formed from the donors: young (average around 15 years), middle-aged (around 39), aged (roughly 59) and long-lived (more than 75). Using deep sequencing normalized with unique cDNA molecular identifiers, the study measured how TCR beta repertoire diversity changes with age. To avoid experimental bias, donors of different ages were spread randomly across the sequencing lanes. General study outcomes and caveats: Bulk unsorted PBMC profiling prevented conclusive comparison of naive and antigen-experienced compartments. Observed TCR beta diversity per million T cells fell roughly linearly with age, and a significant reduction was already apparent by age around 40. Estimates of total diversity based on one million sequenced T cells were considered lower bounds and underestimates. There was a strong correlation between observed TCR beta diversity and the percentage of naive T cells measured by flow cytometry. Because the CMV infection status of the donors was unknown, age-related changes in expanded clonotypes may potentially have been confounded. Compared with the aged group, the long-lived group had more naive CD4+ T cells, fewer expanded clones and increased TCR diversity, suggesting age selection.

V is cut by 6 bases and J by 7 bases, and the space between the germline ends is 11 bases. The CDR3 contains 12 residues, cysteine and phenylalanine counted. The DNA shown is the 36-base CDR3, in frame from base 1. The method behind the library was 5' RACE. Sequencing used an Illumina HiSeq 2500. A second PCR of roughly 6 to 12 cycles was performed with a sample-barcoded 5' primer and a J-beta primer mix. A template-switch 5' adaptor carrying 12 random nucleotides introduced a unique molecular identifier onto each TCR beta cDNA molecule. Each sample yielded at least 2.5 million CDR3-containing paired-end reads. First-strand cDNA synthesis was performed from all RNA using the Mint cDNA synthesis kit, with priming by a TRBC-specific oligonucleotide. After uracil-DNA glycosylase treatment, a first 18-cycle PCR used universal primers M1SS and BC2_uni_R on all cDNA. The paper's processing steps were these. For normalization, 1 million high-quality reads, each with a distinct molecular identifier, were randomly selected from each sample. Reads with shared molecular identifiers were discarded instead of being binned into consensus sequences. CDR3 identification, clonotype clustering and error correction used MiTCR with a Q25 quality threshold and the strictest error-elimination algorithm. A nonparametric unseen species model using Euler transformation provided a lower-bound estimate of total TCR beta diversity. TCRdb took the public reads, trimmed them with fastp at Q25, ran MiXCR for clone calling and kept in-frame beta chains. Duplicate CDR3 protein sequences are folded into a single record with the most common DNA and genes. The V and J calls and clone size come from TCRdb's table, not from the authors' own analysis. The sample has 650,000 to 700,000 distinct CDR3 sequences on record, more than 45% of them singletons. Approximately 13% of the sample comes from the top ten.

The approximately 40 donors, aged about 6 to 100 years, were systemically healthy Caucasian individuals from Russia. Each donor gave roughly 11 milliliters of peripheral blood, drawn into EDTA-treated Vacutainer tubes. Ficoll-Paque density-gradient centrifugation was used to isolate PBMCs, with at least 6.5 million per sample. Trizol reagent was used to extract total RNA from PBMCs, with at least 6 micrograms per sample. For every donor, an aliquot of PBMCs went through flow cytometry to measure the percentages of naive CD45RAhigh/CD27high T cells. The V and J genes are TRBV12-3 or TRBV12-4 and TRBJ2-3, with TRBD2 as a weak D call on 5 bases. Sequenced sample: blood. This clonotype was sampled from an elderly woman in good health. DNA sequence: TGTGCCAGCAGGGGAGCGTCGCATACGCAGTATTTT. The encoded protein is CASRGASHTQYF.